These 16 T cell receptor beta chains were sequenced from one sample in a study of CD8+ T cells in alopecia areata (dated by TCRdb to 2016 to 2019). Libraries were built with the immunoSEQ multiplex PCR assay. To provide template for TCR sequencing, every sample had RNA extracted and reverse transcribed into cDNA. In its TCRdb copy, this immuneACCESS table keeps in-frame sequences only and misses some clones. Where compared with another copy, unresolved V genes explain less than half of these, and the others have no known cause. Across this sample there are 150,000 or so clones, with around 87% seen only once. The ten largest clones take up about 15% of the sample. Interpreted using the paper, the time point label stands for: baseline before oral tofacitinib. This specimen consisted of CD8+ T cells sorted from blood, obtained at week 0. The source is a human donor with alopecia areata.

The chain is built from TRBV7-9 and TRBJ2-3; perhaps TRBD1 as D (6 bases). The germline V gene encodes CDR1 SEHNR and CDR2 FQNEAQ (reference sequence). The CDR3 runs to 18 residues. The germline V and J ends were trimmed by 5 bases and 0 bases, with 21 bases remaining between them. CDR3 region: CASSRPTGQGQSTDTQYF. CDR3 DNA: TGTGCCAGCAGCCGGCCGACGGGGCAGGGGCAAAGCACAGATACGCAGTATTTT.

J is TRBJ2-7 and V is TRBV13, with a weak D call TRBD2 (5 bases). Germline values: CDR1 PRHDT, CDR2 FYEKMQ (reference sequence). CDR3 length: 13 amino acids. Trimming took 3 bases from V and 3 from J, leaving 9 bases between them. CDR3 sequence reads: CASSFGRDYEQYF. The CDR3 DNA sequence: TGTGCCAGCAGCTTTGGACGGGACTACGAGCAGTACTTC.

The chain carries TRBV19 and TRBJ2-7, with D perhaps given as TRBD1 or TRBD2 (5 bases each). There are 13 residues in the CDR3. The V end lost 5 bases, the J end lost 3 bases, and 11 bases lay between the germline ends. Germline V gene sequence: CDR1 LNHDA, CDR2 SQIVND (reference sequence). CDR3 sequence (DNA): TGTGCCAGTAGTGGGGGAATCGGCTACGAGCAGTACTTC. Protein: CASSGGIGYEQYF.

The genes are TRBV7-9 and TRBJ2-7; D possibly matches TRBD1 or TRBD2 (5 bases each). With 0 bases removed from V and 5 bases from J, the gap between germline ends came to 11 bases. The CDR3 runs 14 residues. CDR1 and CDR2 from the germline V gene are SEHNR and FQNEAQ (reference sequence). The CDR3 protein is CASSLAGAWHEQYF. CDR3 coding DNA: TGTGCCAGCAGCTTAGCCGGGGCCTGGCACGAGCAGTACTTC. Full variable domain (outside the CDR3, taken from reference TRBV7-9 and TRBJ2-7): DTGVSQNPRHKITKRGQNVTFRCDPISEHNRLYWYRQTLGQGPEFLTYFQNEAQLEKSRLLSDRFSAERPKGSFSTLEIQRTEQGDSAMYLCASSLAGAWHEQYFGPGTRLTVT.

This chain uses TRBV7-9 with TRBJ2-4, with a weak D call TRBD2 (5 bases). The ends were cut back, 5 bases at V and 0 bases at J, with 20 bases in the middle. The CDR3 is made up of 18 amino acids. Germline assignment: CDR1 SEHNR and CDR2 FQNEAQ (reference sequence). CDR3 in amino acids: CASSHTALAPPAKNIQYF. DNA for the CDR3: TGTGCCAGCAGCCATACCGCTCTAGCACCACCAGCCAAAAACATTCAGTACTTC.

CDR3 region: CASSLVAEDTQYF. The CDR3 nucleotides read TGTGCCAGCAGCTTGGTGGCTGAGGATACGCAGTATTTT. The gene calls are TRBV7-9 and TRBJ2-3; D is ambiguous. This CDR3 is built from 13 residues. The V gene's germline CDR1 is SEHNR and CDR2 FQNEAQ (reference sequence). V shed 3 bases and J shed 6 bases, with 10 bases lying between them.

This clone was recorded a few times. The gene calls are TRBV29-1 and TRBJ2-7, with TRBD1 matching 8 bases. Unmatched junction bases numbered 6, after V lost 4 bases and J lost 4 bases. The CDR3 loop spans 13 amino acids. Germline V gives CDR1 SQVTM, CDR2 ANQGSEA. The CDR3, as DNA: TGCAGCGTTGGAGGACAGGGCGAATACGAGCAGTACTTC. Its translation: CSVGGQGEYEQYF.

The V and J genes are TRBV7-3 and TRBJ2-3, with TRBD2 identical over 7 bases. The CDR3 is 15 residues long. Trimming took 2 bases from V and 2 from J; bases not matched to a gene: 4. Germline lookup yields CDR1 SGHTA and CDR2 FQGTGA. CDR3 sequence (DNA): TGTGCCAGCAGCTTACTGGGGACTACCACAGATACGCAGTATTTT. Protein product: CASSLLGTTTDTQYF.

As to this clone: This sample includes further DNA sequences coding for the same CDR3. The chain's CDR3 is CASSLGGNTEAFF. The DNA for the CDR3 is TGTGCCAGCAGTTTAGGGGGGAACACTGAAGCTTTCTTT. The chain couples TRBV27 to TRBJ1-1; D possibly corresponds to TRBD1 (5 bases). The length of the CDR3 is 13 residues. The V and J ends lost 2 bases and 1 base respectively, with 5 bases between them. Germline CDR1 MNHEY, CDR2 SMNVEV (reference sequence).

The chain uses TRBV7-6 and TRBJ2-5; 7 bases are shared with TRBD1. The CDR3 consists of 16 residues. The V segment lost 5 bases and the J segment 0 bases; nucleotides outside the gene matches: 9. CDR1 SGHVS and CDR2 FNYEAQ come from the germline V gene. CDR3 in amino acids: CASSPRTGVDQETQYF. In DNA, the CDR3 is TGTGCCAGCAGCCCCCGGACAGGAGTAGACCAAGAGACCCAGTACTTC. The whole variable domain, remainder taken from reference TRBV7-6 and TRBJ2-5, is GAGVSQSPRYKVTKRGQDVALRCDPISGHVSLYWYRQALGQGPEFLTYFNYEAQQDKSGLPNDRFSAERPEGSISTLTIQRTEQRDSAMYRCASSPRTGVDQETQYFGPGTRLLVL.

This chain connects TRBV6-5 to TRBJ1-2; possible D gene TRBD1, 6 bases. The CDR3 is 14 residues long. Germline V gene lookup returns CDR1 MNHEY and CDR2 SVGAGI. The ends were cut back, 4 bases at V and 0 bases at J, with 9 bases in the middle. The CDR3 loop reads CASSWDNSNYGYTF. In nucleotides, the CDR3 is TGTGCCAGCAGTTGGGACAATTCTAACTATGGCTACACCTTC.

This chain uses TRBV2 with TRBJ2-1, with 7 bases that match TRBD2. Germline CDR1 is SNHLY and CDR2 is FYNNEI. V gave up 4 bases and J gave up 5 bases; unmatched junction bases: 8. The CDR3 spans 15 residues. Here the CDR3 reads CASSGQRELNNEQFF. In DNA form, the CDR3 reads TGTGCCAGCAGTGGCCAGCGGGAACTGAACAATGAGCAGTTCTTC.

This clone was counted only a few times. V gene TRBV14 combines with J gene TRBJ2-3; possible D gene TRBD2, 6 bases. CDR3 length equals 17 residues. The V and J ends lost 4 bases and 2 bases respectively, with 19 bases between them. Germline CDR1 is SGHDN and CDR2 is FVKESK. CDR3 protein: CASSPVRDSLLTDTQYF. CDR3 in DNA: TGTGCCAGCAGCCCGGTCCGGGACTCGTTACTCACAGATACGCAGTATTTT. Combining the CDR3 with reference TRBV14 and TRBJ2-3 gives the whole variable domain EAGVTQFPSHSVIEKGQTVTLRCDPISGHDNLYWYRRVMGKEIKFLLHFVKESKQDESGMPNNRFLAERTGGTYSTLKVQPAELEDSGVYFCASSPVRDSLLTDTQYFGPGTRLTVL.

The V gene is TRBV4-1, the J gene TRBJ1-5; D remains ambiguous. CDR1 and CDR2 from the germline V gene are MGHRA and YSYEKL. V was shortened by 5 bases and J by 7 bases, with 9 bases between the two germline ends. The CDR3 loop spans 12 amino acids. The CDR3, as DNA: TGCGCCAGCAGCTTCGACAACCAGCCCCAGCATTTT. It codes for CASSFDNQPQHF.

The chain recombines TRBV14 with TRBJ2-1, with no clear D. With 1 base removed from V and 5 bases from J, the gap between germline ends came to 12 bases. The CDR3 loop spans 15 amino acids. The V gene's germline CDR1 is SGHDN and CDR2 FVKESK. The CDR3 region is CASSQVFPKDNEQFF. CDR3 nucleotides: TGTGCCAGCAGCCAAGTTTTCCCTAAAGACAATGAGCAGTTCTTC.

J is TRBJ1-5 and V is TRBV19, with D perhaps matching TRBD1 (6 bases). The V gene lost 6 bases and the J gene lost 6 bases, with 18 bases spanning the gap. Germline V gene lookup returns CDR1 LNHDA and CDR2 SQIVND (reference sequence). The CDR3 has 15 amino acids. The CDR3 sequence is CASRTVAGAGQPQHF. In DNA form, the CDR3 reads TGTGCCAGTAGAACGGTGGCAGGGGCCGGTCAGCCCCAGCATTTT. Using reference TRBV19 and TRBJ1-5 for the parts outside the CDR3, the full variable domain is DGGITQSPKYLFRKEGQNVTLSCEQNLNHDAMYWYRQDPGQGLRLIYYSQIVNDFQKGDIAEGYSVSREKKESFPLTVTSAQKNPTAFYLCASRTVAGAGQPQHFGDGTRLSIL.